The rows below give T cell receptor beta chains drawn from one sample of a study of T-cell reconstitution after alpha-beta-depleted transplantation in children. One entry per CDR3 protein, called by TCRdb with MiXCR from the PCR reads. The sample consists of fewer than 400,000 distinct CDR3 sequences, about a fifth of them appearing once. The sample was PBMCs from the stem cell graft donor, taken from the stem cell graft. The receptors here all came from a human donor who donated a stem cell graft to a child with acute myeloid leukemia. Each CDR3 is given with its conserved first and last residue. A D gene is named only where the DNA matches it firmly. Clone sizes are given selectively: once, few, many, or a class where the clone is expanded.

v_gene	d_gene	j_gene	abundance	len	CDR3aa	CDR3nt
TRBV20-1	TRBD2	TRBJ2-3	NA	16	CSASAGALLSTDTQYF	TGCAGTGCTAGCGCGGGAGCACTGCTTAGCACAGATACGCAGTATTTT
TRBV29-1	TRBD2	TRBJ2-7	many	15	CSVGPRGSGSYEQYF	TGCAGCGTTGGTCCTCGGGGTAGCGGGAGCTACGAGCAGTACTTC
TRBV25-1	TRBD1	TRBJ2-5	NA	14	CASSADRGGETQYF	TGTGCCAGCAGCGCGGACAGGGGTGGGGAGACCCAGTACTTC
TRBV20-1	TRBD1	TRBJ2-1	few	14	CSGRQGGSYNEQFF	TGCAGTGGTAGACAGGGGGGCTCCTACAATGAGCAGTTCTTC
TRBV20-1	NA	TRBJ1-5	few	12	CSAKNSNQPQHF	TGCAGTGCTAAGAATAGCAATCAGCCCCAGCATTTT
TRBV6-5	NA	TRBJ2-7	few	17	CASSYSIGQGGIYEQYF	TGTGCCAGCAGTTACTCGATCGGCCAAGGGGGGATCTACGAGCAGTACTTC
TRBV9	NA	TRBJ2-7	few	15	CASSVESGSSYEQYF	TGTGCCAGCAGCGTAGAAAGCGGCAGCTCCTACGAGCAGTACTTC
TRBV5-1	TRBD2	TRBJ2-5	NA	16	CASSPGTSGREETQYF	TGCGCCAGCAGCCCTGGGACTAGCGGGAGAGAGGAGACCCAGTACTTC
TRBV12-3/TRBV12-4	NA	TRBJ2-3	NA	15	CASSSGLQSTDTQYF	TGTGCCAGCAGTTCCGGACTCCAATCGACAGATACGCAGTATTTT
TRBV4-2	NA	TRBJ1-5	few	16	CASSQDLRVSNQPQHF	TGTGCCAGCAGCCAAGATCTGAGGGTTAGCAATCAGCCCCAGCATTTT